The next 28 T cell receptor beta chains were all read from a single sample in a study of regulatory T cells after allogeneic stem cell transplantation. The TCR beta CDR3 region was amplified from SMARTer RACE cDNA made from RNA. TCRdb used MiXCR to reprocess the 5' RACE reads, holding one entry per CDR3 protein. Among 4,500 or so distinct CDR3 sequences listed, around 95% were seen once. Sample: sorted CD4+ T cells from blood (whether regulatory or conventional is not recorded), taken 30 days after allogeneic stem cell transplant. The receptor set was obtained from a human patient who had an allogeneic stem cell transplant, so the T cells may come from the graft donor.

The chain is built from TRBV5-4 and TRBJ2-5; D is undetermined. This CDR3 is 15 amino acids long. V lost 4 bases, J lost 14 bases, and 27 bases lay in between. The germline V gene has CDR1 SGHNT and CDR2 YYREEE (reference sequence). The CDR3: CASSLKVQQKDTDYF. The CDR3 coding sequence is TGTGCCAGCAGCCTAAAGGTGCAGCAGAAAGATACCGATTACTTC.

As for this clonotype: At one end the junction does not follow the germline gene, possibly because of a read error. The chain employs TRBV7-8 and TRBJ1-1; D perhaps matches TRBD1 (6 bases). The CDR3 covers 15 residues. The germline gives CDR1 SGHVS, CDR2 FQNEAQ. CDR3 bases: TGTGCCAGCAGCTCTGCAGGGGATTGGTACTATGAAGCGTTCTTT. The encoded protein is CASSSAGDWYYEAFF.

Comment on this clonotype: Mismatch with germline at one junction end may stem from a read error. The V and J genes are TRBV5-1 and TRBJ1-2; D uncertain. CDR3 length equals 14 residues. CDR1 is SGHRS, CDR2 YFSETQ, per germline. DNA for the CDR3: TGCGCCATAAGCTTGCAGGTTAGGACCTATGCCTACATCTTC. Translating gives CAISLQVRTYAYIF.

The V call is TRBV5-1, the J call TRBJ2-7; TRBD2 matches 12 bases. The CDR3 loop spans 16 amino acids. CDR1 and CDR2 from the germline V gene are SGHRS and YFSETQ. The trim removed 8 bases at V and 9 bases at J, leaving 18 bases unmatched. The CDR3 bases are TGCGCCAGTCACCCTAGGACTAGCGGGAACTACGACGCGCAGTACTTC. Translation gives CASHPRTSGNYDAQYF.

The table lists this clonotype with a count of one. The CDR3 end shows no conserved phenylalanine or tryptophan, and so a read error is likely. The DNA for the CDR3 is TGTGCCAGTAAGAAACAGGGGACAGGGGCCAACGTACTGACTGTC. Protein product: CASKKQGTGANVLTV. This chain connects TRBV7-3 to TRBJ2-6; 10 nucleotides agree with TRBD1. The CDR3 totals 15 residues. Per the germline V gene, CDR1 is SGHTA and CDR2 is FQGTGA.

This rearrangement joins TRBV7-3 to TRBJ2-6, with D possibly being TRBD2 (5 bases). The CDR3 has 15 amino acids. Looked up from germline, CDR1 is SGHTA and CDR2 is FQGTGA. CDR3 in DNA: TGTGCGAGTAAGAAACAGCGGATAGGGGCCAACGTCCTGACTTTC. It translates to CASKKQRIGANVLTF.

Remarks on this clonotype: At one end, the junction sequence differs from germline, possibly due to a read error. The CDR3 DNA is TGTGCCAGCAGTCCTATGAGCTCCTATAATTCTCCCCACCACTTT. Protein product: CASSPMSSYNSPHHF. The chain couples TRBV2 to TRBJ1-6, with D unresolved. This CDR3 contains 15 residues. The germline CDR1 and CDR2 sequences are SNHLY and FYNNEI.

The gene calls are TRBV5-4 and TRBJ1-2, with D unclear. The germline V and J ends were trimmed by 4 bases and 6 bases, with 16 bases remaining between them. The CDR3 has 14 residues. The germline V gene encodes CDR1 SGHNT and CDR2 YYREEE (reference sequence). CDR3 nucleotide sequence: TGTGCCAGCAGCCCAGAAGCAGAAGATGATGGCTACACCTTC. It is translated as CASSPEAEDDGYTF.

Comment on this clonotype: One end of the junction fails to match germline, which may point to a read error. The rearrangement joins TRBV2 to TRBJ2-2; the match to TRBD2 covers 10 bases. CDR3 length equals 16 residues. CDR1 is SNHLY, CDR2 FYNNEI, per germline. CDR3 DNA sequence: TGTTCCAGCAGTGGCGAACTAGCGGGGATGGTAAGGGAGCTGATGTTT. The encoded protein is CSSSGELAGMVRELMF.

Details on this clonotype: Likely a read error: the CDR3 ends without its conserved phenylalanine or tryptophan. This chain joins TRBV11-3 and TRBJ2-7, with a weak D call TRBD1 (5 bases). There are 15 residues in the CDR3. From germline, CDR1 is SGHNT and CDR2 YENEEA. DNA of the CDR3: TGTGCCAGCAGATTAGCCCAAGGGGCTCCCTACGAGCAGTACTGC. It codes for CASRLAQGAPYEQYC.

With respect to this clonotype: An end of the junction does not agree with germline; a read error may underlie this. The rearrangement joins TRBV19 to TRBJ1-5; tentative D call: TRBD1 (5 bases). This CDR3 spans 14 amino acids. CDR1 is LNHDA, CDR2 SQIVND, per germline (reference sequence). CDR3 sequence (DNA): TGTGCCAGTAGTCCCGGGACGGACAATCAGCCCCTGCAGTTT. The encoded protein is CASSPGTDNQPLQF.

This clonotype has only one observation. The rearrangement uses TRBV29-1 and TRBJ2-1, with a tentative D call TRBD2 (6 bases). CDR3 length equals 16 residues. CDR1 and CDR2 (germline): SQVTM, ANQGSEA. V dropped 6 bases and J dropped 2 bases, with 20 bases sitting between them. CDR3 DNA sequence: TGCAGCGTGACCCGCGGGACGGGAGACGCCTACAATGAGCAGTTCTTC. It yields the protein CSVTRGTGDAYNEQFF.

The V and J genes are TRBV6-5 and TRBJ2-7, with TRBD2 identical over 8 bases. The CDR3 is 17 residues long. V dropped 0 bases and J dropped 7; count of bases not matched to a gene: 14. The germline V gene encodes CDR1 MNHEY and CDR2 SVGAGI. This CDR3 is CASSYSRAGVTQQEQYF. The CDR3 nucleotides are TGTGCCAGCAGTTACTCGAGAGCGGGGGTCACCCAGCAGGAGCAGTACTTC.

On this clonotype: Here the CDR3 omits its conserved ending phenylalanine or tryptophan, so a read error is the likely source. The DNA is omitted, as the CDR3 cannot be located on it reliably, and the CDR3 follows TCRdb's listing. The chain joins TRBV20-1 to TRBJ1-5. The CDR3 has 14 amino acids, counting both end residues. Germline lookup yields CDR1 DFQATT and CDR2 SNEGSKA (reference sequence). The CDR3 region is CSASCRMRNQPRHY.

As regards this clonotype: Germline and junction disagree at one end, which may indicate a read error. J is TRBJ2-1 and V is TRBV3-1; no firm D call. Germline CDR1 and CDR2: LGHDT and YNNKEL (reference sequence). This CDR3 is 12 amino acids long. The CDR3 nucleotides read TGTACCGCCAGCCAAGATTACAATAAGCAGTTCTTC. It yields the protein CTASQDYNKQFF.

With respect to this clonotype: Germline and junction disagree at one end, which may indicate a read error. The V and J genes are TRBV5-1 and TRBJ2-7; 10 nucleotides align to TRBD2. Germline V gives CDR1 SGHRS, CDR2 YFSETQ. This CDR3 is built from 15 residues. CDR3 in DNA: TGCGGCAGCAGCTTGCTAGCGGGAGCGATGTACGAGCAGTACTTC. Amino acid sequence: CGSSLLAGAMYEQYF.

Note on this clonotype: This CDR3 fails to terminate in the conserved phenylalanine or tryptophan, so it likely reflects a read error. This chain uses TRBV5-1 with TRBJ2-7, with TRBD1 identical over 8 bases. The CDR3 covers 16 residues. From germline, CDR1 is SGHRS and CDR2 YFSETQ. The CDR3: CARHGTAGTGSNEQYC. The CDR3 DNA reads as TGCGCACGCCACGGAACCGCCGGGACAGGATCCAACGAGCAGTACTGC.

On this clonotype: One end of the junction is discordant with germline, which a read error may explain. The chain is built from TRBV2 and TRBJ1-6; no definite D call. The CDR3 runs to 15 residues. Looked up from germline, CDR1 is SNHLY and CDR2 is FYNNEI. CDR3 DNA sequence: TGTGCCATCAGTGCTACGACCTCCTATAATGCACCACTTCTCTTT. This gives the protein CAISATTSYNAPLLF.

As concerns this clonotype: Germline and junction disagree at one end, which may indicate a read error. This chain connects TRBV29-1 to TRBJ2-1; 9 positions agree with TRBD1. Per the germline V gene, CDR1 is SQVTM and CDR2 is ANQGSEA. This CDR3 is 16 amino acids long. This CDR3 reads CCVTPETGGIYNEQFF. CDR3 bases: TGCTGCGTGACCCCCGAAACAGGGGGCATCTACAATGAGCAGTTCTTC.

This rearrangement joins TRBV28 to TRBJ1-5, with D perhaps matching TRBD1 (6 bases). V was cut by 10 bases and J by 9 bases, with 22 bases left in between. The CDR3 consists of 14 residues. The germline gives CDR1 MDHEN, CDR2 SYDVKM. CDR3 protein: CAIRPQGLEPPQHF. In DNA, the CDR3 is TGTGCCATCAGACCACAGGGTCTGGAACCGCCCCAGCATTTT.

In this sample, this clonotype turned up once. The rearrangement links TRBV7-2 to TRBJ1-3; D is undetermined. This CDR3 comprises 16 residues. Germline V CDR1 and CDR2: SGHTA, FQGNSA. V was cut by 5 bases and J by 0 bases, with 14 bases left in between. CDR3 in amino acids: CASSVKDGPSGNTIYF. The CDR3 bases are TGTGCCAGCAGCGTTAAAGACGGTCCCTCTGGAAACACCATATATTTT.

On this clonotype itself: The missing conserved phenylalanine or tryptophan at the end of this CDR3 makes a read error likely. No DNA is shown, since the ends of the CDR3 on it are uncertain; the CDR3 is the one TCRdb lists. The V gene is TRBV20-1, the J gene TRBJ2-7; the listed D gene, TRBD2, was not tested against the DNA. The CDR3 spans 15 amino acids, including both terminal residues. Germline CDR1 and CDR2: DFQATT and SNEGSKA (reference sequence). The CDR3 reads CSGTPTSGDQEEQNG.

About this clonotype: Germline is not matched at one junction end, which may reflect a read error. The chain links TRBV7-3 to TRBJ2-6; D might be TRBD1 (6 bases). The germline CDR1 and CDR2 sequences are SGHTA and FQGTGA. The CDR3 extends over 17 amino acids. The CDR3 DNA is TGTGCCAGCAGCCGGCGCGCCATGGGGGCTGGGGCCAACGTCCAGACTTTC. Its protein is CASSRRAMGAGANVQTF.

The V call is TRBV5-1, the J call TRBJ2-7; 7 positions agree with TRBD2. The CDR3 has 15 residues. The junction had 12 bases not matched to a gene; V was cut back by 5 bases and J by 4 bases. Per the germline V gene, CDR1 is SGHRS and CDR2 is YFSETQ. DNA of the CDR3: TGCGCCAGCAGTTTGCGAGCGGGATACATGTACGAGCAGTACTTC. As protein: CASSLRAGYMYEQYF.

With respect to this clonotype: The CDR3 does not end in the conserved phenylalanine or tryptophan, so this is likely a read error. The chain carries TRBV2 and TRBJ1-6; D is ambiguous. This CDR3 has 15 amino acids. The germline V gene encodes CDR1 SNHLY and CDR2 FYNNEI. Deletions cut 5 bases from V and 16 bases from J, with 24 bases between. The CDR3 here is CASSPMSSYNSTLHL. The CDR3 region has the DNA TGTGCCAGCAGTCCTATGAGCTCCTATAACTCAACACTCCACTTG.

The chain carries TRBV20-1 and TRBJ2-3; possible D gene TRBD2, 6 bases. The germline V gene encodes CDR1 DFQATT and CDR2 SNEGSKA (reference sequence). The CDR3 spans 15 residues. DNA for the CDR3: TGCGGTAGTAGAGATCCATCGGGGGAGAGAGATACGCAGTATTTT. Protein product: CGSRDPSGERDTQYF.

As concerns this clonotype: Its ends do not fully match the called genes, so a read error is possible. V gene TRBV3-1 combines with J gene TRBJ2-1, with D unresolved. This CDR3 is 12 amino acids long. The V gene's germline CDR1 is LGHDT and CDR2 YNNKEL (reference sequence). CDR3 loop: CDSSQDSNKQFF. DNA of the CDR3: TGTGACAGCAGCCAAGATTCCAATAAGCAGTTCTTC.

This chain joins TRBV20-1 and TRBJ2-3; TRBD2 might be the D (6 bases). V gave up 3 bases and J gave up 7 bases, with 20 bases separating them. Germline CDR1 reads DFQATT; CDR2 reads SNEGSKA (reference sequence). The CDR3 spans 15 residues. CDR3: CSASDPSGEGNTQYF. CDR3 nucleotides: TGCAGTGCTAGTGATCCATCGGGAGAGGGGAATACGCAGTATTTT.